This entry lists 3 T cell receptor beta chains sequenced from one sample in a study of PD-L1 blockade in urothelial cancer. Time point defined: pretreatment peripheral blood. Data came from immunoSEQ multiplex PCR; TCRdb stores just in-frame clones and leaves some out. The data hold about 38,000 clones, with roughly 80% observed a single time. The material was PBMCs, obtained around atezolizumab (anti-PD-L1) treatment. All receptors derive from a man aged 80 or over with urothelial cancer.

This chain connects TRBV19 to TRBJ2-3; 7 bases match TRBD1. The CDR3 consists of 15 residues. V lost 3 bases to trimming and J lost 2 bases; unmatched junction nucleotides: 5. Germline values: CDR1 LNHDA, CDR2 SQIVND (reference sequence). This CDR3 is CASSILQGVTDTQYF. The CDR3 region has the DNA TGTGCCAGTAGTATCCTCCAGGGGGTCACAGATACGCAGTATTTT.

V and J are TRBV5-1 and TRBJ2-1; D possibly corresponds to TRBD2 (6 bases). The V end was cut by 0 bases, the J end by 5 bases, with 15 bases between. The CDR3 spans 16 residues. Germline V gene data show CDR1 as SGHRS and CDR2 as YFSETQ. The CDR3 bases are TGCGCCAGCAGCTTGGGTGGGGGAGGAGTGCACAATGAGCAGTTCTTC. It codes for CASSLGGGGVHNEQFF.

The chain couples TRBV9 to TRBJ1-1; possible D gene TRBD1, 6 bases. V was shortened by 0 bases and J by 6 bases, with 12 bases between the two germline ends. Germline V CDR1 and CDR2: SGDLS, YYNGEE. CDR3 length: 14 amino acids. The CDR3 loop reads CASSVGPGVAEAFF. The CDR3 DNA reads as TGTGCCAGCAGCGTAGGTCCAGGGGTTGCTGAAGCTTTCTTT.